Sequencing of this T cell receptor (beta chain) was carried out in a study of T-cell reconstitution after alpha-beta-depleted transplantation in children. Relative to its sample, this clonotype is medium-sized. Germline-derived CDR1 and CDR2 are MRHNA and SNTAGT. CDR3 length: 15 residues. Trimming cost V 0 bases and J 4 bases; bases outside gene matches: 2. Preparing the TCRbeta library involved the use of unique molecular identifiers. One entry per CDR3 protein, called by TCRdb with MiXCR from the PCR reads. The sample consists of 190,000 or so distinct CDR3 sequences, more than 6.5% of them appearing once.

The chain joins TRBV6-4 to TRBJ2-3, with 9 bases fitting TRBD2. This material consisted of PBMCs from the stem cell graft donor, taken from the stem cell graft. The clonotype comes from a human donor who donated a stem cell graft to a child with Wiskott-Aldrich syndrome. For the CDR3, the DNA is TGTGCCAGCAGTGACTCTAGCGGGAGCGCAGATACGCAGTATTTT. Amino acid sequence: CASSDSSGSADTQYF.